These T cell receptor beta chains were read from a single sample in a study of Graves' ophthalmopathy and Graves' hyperthyroidism. Using its own MiXCR run on the multiplex PCR reads, TCRdb lists one record per CDR3 protein. The sample carries just over 600,000 distinct CDR3 sequences, about 24% recorded once. Sequencing input: peripheral blood. The receptors shown here come from a woman younger than 30 with stable Graves' hyperthyroidism. Some clones in this sample may be carry-over from other donors' samples. CDR3s include the opening cysteine and the closing phenylalanine or tryptophan. The order of the fields is V gene, CDR3 protein.

V gene: TRBV2
CDR3 protein: CACGAREQYF

V gene: TRBV27
CDR3 protein: CASSLKGYETQYF

V gene: TRBV15
CDR3 protein: CATSSTRGVKAEQYF

V gene: TRBV18
CDR3 protein: CASSRTGGGDTEAFF

V gene: TRBV2
CDR3 protein: CASSGQGYNYGYTF

V gene: TRBV25-1
CDR3 protein: CASSEIGTNYGYTF

V gene: TRBV4-2
CDR3 protein: CASSHPPGTAYSYEQYF

V gene: TRBV6-1
CDR3 protein: CASSAKGGLSQHF

V gene: TRBV7-8
CDR3 protein: CASSLGRGGGTEETQYF

V gene: TRBV12-3/TRBV12-4
CDR3 protein: CASSSRTSSGTQYF

V gene: TRBV11-2
CDR3 protein: CASSLGGPRTGELFF

V gene: TRBV7-2
CDR3 protein: CASSTPLAGGKNIQYF

V gene: TRBV24-1
CDR3 protein: CATSDPRVATEAFF

V gene: TRBV6-1
CDR3 protein: CASSKTENHNSPLHF

V gene: TRBV10-3
CDR3 protein: CAISEGQGDQETQYF

V gene: TRBV29-1
CDR3 protein: CSVSGLSTEAFF

V gene: TRBV28
CDR3 protein: CASSFPDTYEQYF

V gene: TRBV11-2
CDR3 protein: CASSPMGRAHNQPQHF

V gene: TRBV27
CDR3 protein: CASSLGGLRGTAFF

V gene: TRBV11-2
CDR3 protein: CASSLVRSRKYANSPLHF

V gene: TRBV10-2
CDR3 protein: CASRDHYEQYF

V gene: TRBV6-1
CDR3 protein: CASSMIRDEAFF

V gene: TRBV9
CDR3 protein: CAISSRDFLETQYF

V gene: TRBV7-2
CDR3 protein: CAYPGSYGYTF

V gene: TRBV27
CDR3 protein: CASSTNGRVGTEAFF

V gene: TRBV6-1
CDR3 protein: CASRGTGGLQPQHF

V gene: TRBV19
CDR3 protein: CASSISRGDYGYTF

V gene: TRBV6-1
CDR3 protein: CASSPGTGVMNTEAFF

V gene: TRBV4-2
CDR3 protein: CASSQDVATGRIAQHF

V gene: TRBV12-3/TRBV12-4
CDR3 protein: CASMSTARGRGTGELFF

V gene: TRBV6-1
CDR3 protein: CASSFAGAADTIYF

V gene: TRBV12-3/TRBV12-4
CDR3 protein: CASSPLWQETQYF

V gene: TRBV12-3/TRBV12-4
CDR3 protein: CASSWDQGGEQYF

V gene: TRBV20-1
CDR3 protein: CSARTGGGTGELFF

V gene: TRBV20-1
CDR3 protein: CSAQAWAETQYF

V gene: TRBV10-3
CDR3 protein: CAVRSSAGYGYTF

V gene: TRBV6-1
CDR3 protein: CASSGQGQLPQHF

V gene: TRBV5-1
CDR3 protein: CASSWSGAPGELFF

V gene: TRBV11-2
CDR3 protein: CASSLGFRTGYTF

V gene: TRBV12-3/TRBV12-4
CDR3 protein: CASTSGQGGTEAFF

V gene: TRBV5-1
CDR3 protein: CASSNPSSYEQYF

V gene: TRBV6-1
CDR3 protein: CATEDRGATYEQYF

V gene: TRBV4-1
CDR3 protein: CASQEDSNQPQHF

V gene: TRBV29-1
CDR3 protein: CSVAGQVDYGYTF

V gene: TRBV12-3/TRBV12-4
CDR3 protein: CASSLGGRGDYGYTF

V gene: TRBV6-5
CDR3 protein: CASSSPGANTEAFF

V gene: TRBV5-8
CDR3 protein: CASSFVYGELFF

V gene: TRBV18
CDR3 protein: CASSQRSRVSSYNSPLHF

V gene: TRBV12-3/TRBV12-4
CDR3 protein: CASTETLSYEQYF

V gene: TRBV12-3/TRBV12-4
CDR3 protein: CASSAPGDEETQYF

V gene: TRBV12-3/TRBV12-4
CDR3 protein: CASRGLVVSEQYF

V gene: TRBV27
CDR3 protein: CASRPWTGSGNSNQPQHF

V gene: TRBV7-6
CDR3 protein: CASSESSGNTIYF

V gene: TRBV11-2
CDR3 protein: CASSLISDRPSGANVLTF